Listed here are 18 T cell receptor beta chains from one sample, sequenced in a study of beta chain features in type 1 diabetes. Overall study findings and caveats: TCRB CDR3 length was moderately but significantly reduced in all four CD4+ subsets of Type 1 diabetes patients.

The antigens of these receptors remain unknown. What was sequenced were expressed TCRB transcripts, since all of the isolated RNA had been reverse transcribed. Sequenced by immunoSEQ multiplex PCR; TCRdb stores in-frame clones only, minus some. This table holds some 250,000 clones, around 14% found once. Sequenced: naive CD4+ T cells from blood. All receptors come from a man under 40 with type 1 diabetes.

Only a few counts were recorded for this clone. This chain joins TRBV27 and TRBJ2-6; 8 bases map to TRBD1. The CDR3 has 17 residues. V dropped 5 bases and J dropped 3; count of bases not matched to a gene: 9. Per germline, CDR1 MNHEY and CDR2 SMNVEV (reference sequence). The CDR3 region has the DNA TGTGCCAGCAGTCCTCGACAGGGGTCGTATGGGGCCAACGTCCTGACTTTC. Amino acids: CASSPRQGSYGANVLTF.

This clone has just one count. The rearrangement links TRBV5-1 to TRBJ1-1; a possible D gene is TRBD1 (6 bases). V was pared by 4 bases and J by 0 bases, with 10 bases between. The germline V gene has CDR1 SGHRS and CDR2 YFSETQ. The CDR3 consists of 14 residues. DNA for the CDR3: TGCGCCAGCAGCCCGGACAGTTTGAACACTGAAGCTTTCTTT. Protein sequence: CASSPDSLNTEAFF. The whole variable domain, remainder taken from reference TRBV5-1 and TRBJ1-1, is KAGVTQTPRYLIKTRGQQVTLSCSPISGHRSVSWYQQTPGQGLQFLFEYFSETQRNKGNFPGRFSGRQFSNSRSEMNVSTLELGDSALYLCASSPDSLNTEAFFGQGTRLTVV.

This clone appeared a single time. The genes are TRBV19 and TRBJ2-6; 7 nucleotides line up with TRBD1. V lost 10 bases, J lost 0 bases, and 12 bases stayed unmatched. This CDR3 comprises 17 residues. Germline CDR1 reads LNHDA; CDR2 reads SQIVND (reference sequence). Here the CDR3 reads CATRTGQYYSGANVLTF. As DNA, the CDR3 is TGTGCCACCAGAACGGGACAGTACTACTCTGGGGCCAACGTCCTGACTTTC.

This clone occurred a few times. The chain uses TRBV30 and TRBJ2-7, with a tentative D call TRBD2 (6 bases). The germline V gene has CDR1 GTSNPN and CDR2 SVGIG (reference sequence). The V end lost 2 bases, the J end lost 2 bases, and 16 bases lay between the germline ends. This CDR3 is built from 15 residues. CDR3 sequence: CAWSPTRPGAYEQYF. The CDR3 nucleotides are TGTGCCTGGAGTCCCACCCGCCCGGGAGCCTACGAGCAGTACTTC.

In its sample, this clone was seen a few times. The chain combines TRBV11-2 with TRBJ2-6, with D unclear. Germline V lookup: CDR1 SGHAT, CDR2 FQNNGV. The V gene lost 6 bases and the J gene lost 2 bases, with 11 bases spanning the gap. This CDR3 has 15 amino acids. CDR3 in DNA: TGTGCCAGCAGTTCTCGAGATACTGGGGCCAACGTCCTGACTTTC. It codes for CASSSRDTGANVLTF.

V is TRBV1 and J is TRBJ2-3; TRBD2 reflects the table's D call only, with no check against the DNA. TRBV1 is assigned pseudogene status. The CDR3 contains 19 residues. The CDR3 nucleotides are TGCACCAGCAGCCAAGAGGGTCGGGGAAGCGGGAGCGGCACAGATACGCAGTATTTT. Translating it yields CTSSQEGRGSGSGTDTQYF.

The chain recombines TRBV11-2 with TRBJ1-1; no clear D gene. V lost 1 base to trimming and J lost 1 base, with 7 bases between them. The CDR3 is 14 residues long. Looked up from germline, CDR1 is SGHAT and CDR2 is FQNNGV. Here the CDR3 DNA reads TGTGCCAGCAGCTTAGGTAGCCGGAACACTGAAGCTTTCTTT. Its protein is CASSLGSRNTEAFF.

This chain connects TRBV10-3 to TRBJ2-7, with 8 bases lining up with TRBD2. The CDR3 is 14 amino acids. Germline assignment: CDR1 ENHRY and CDR2 SYGVKD. Losses at the gene ends were 5 bases for V and 4 bases for J; bases not matched to a gene: 7. The CDR3 region is CAISQLAGHYEQYF. The CDR3 DNA follows: TGTGCCATCAGTCAGCTAGCGGGCCATTACGAGCAGTACTTC.

The genes are TRBV5-1 and TRBJ2-5; maybe TRBD1 (6 bases). The V and J ends lost 3 bases and 2 bases respectively, with 11 bases between them. CDR1 SGHRS and CDR2 YFSETQ come from the germline V gene. CDR3 length: 14 amino acids. This CDR3 is CASSYGQFQETQYF. Here the CDR3 DNA reads TGCGCCAGCAGCTATGGACAGTTTCAAGAGACCCAGTACTTC.

The chain carries TRBV14 and TRBJ2-1; possible D gene TRBD2, 5 bases. Per germline, CDR1 SGHDN and CDR2 FVKESK. Trimming took 5 bases from V and 8 from J, leaving 7 bases between them. The length of the CDR3 is 11 residues. The DNA for the CDR3 is TGTGCCAGCAGCAAGAGGGATGAGCAGTTCTTC. Protein: CASSKRDEQFF.

The V gene is TRBV5-4, the J gene TRBJ2-7; weak D call: TRBD2 (5 bases). This CDR3 comprises 15 residues. Germline V gene sequence: CDR1 SGHNT, CDR2 YYREEE (reference sequence). V was trimmed by 1 base and J by 2 bases, leaving 13 bases between them. In nucleotides, the CDR3 is TGTGCCAGCAGCTTGCACGGGAACCCTGCCTACGAGCAGTACTTC. Residues: CASSLHGNPAYEQYF.

The table lists this clone with a few counts. This chain uses TRBV11-3 with TRBJ2-3, with 12 positions matching TRBD2. This CDR3 comprises 17 residues. Trimming took 5 bases from V and 2 from J; bases not matched to a gene: 8. CDR1 and CDR2 from the germline V gene are SGHNT and YENEEA. The CDR3, as DNA: TGTGCCAGCAGCCTTACGGGACTAGCGGGCCTCACAGATACGCAGTATTTT. Protein: CASSLTGLAGLTDTQYF. Full variable domain (outside the CDR3, taken from reference TRBV11-3 and TRBJ2-3): EAGVVQSPRYKIIEKKQPVAFWCNPISGHNTLYWYLQNLGQGPELLIRYENEEAVDDSQLPKDRFSAERLKGVDSTLKIQPAELGDSAVYLCASSLTGLAGLTDTQYFGPGTRLTVL.

This clone was found a few times. This chain uses TRBV11-3 with TRBJ2-7; perhaps TRBD1 as D (6 bases). Trimming left V 5 bases short and J 5 bases short, with 10 bases between. The CDR3 is 12 residues long. The germline gives CDR1 SGHNT, CDR2 YENEEA. DNA for the CDR3: TGTGCCAGCAGCCTTCAGGGGAACGAGCAGTACTTC. As protein: CASSLQGNEQYF.

The J gene is TRBJ1-5, the V gene TRBV4-1, with TRBD1 as a possible D gene (5 bases). The CDR3 runs 17 residues. V dropped 0 bases and J dropped 0 bases, with 12 bases sitting between them. CDR1 is MGHRA and CDR2 is YSYEKL in the germline V gene. CDR3 sequence reads: CASSQEGGGYSNQPQHF. The CDR3, as DNA: TGCGCCAGCAGCCAAGAGGGGGGGGGATATAGCAATCAGCCCCAGCATTTT.

This rearrangement joins TRBV6-1 to TRBJ2-5; D gene uncertain. This CDR3 region has 14 residues. Germline CDR1 is MNHNS and CDR2 is SASEGT. V lost 4 bases, J lost 3 bases, and 12 bases lay in between. In nucleotides, the CDR3 is TGTGCCAGCAGTGCCGAAACCCTAGAAGAGACCCAGTACTTC. It translates to CASSAETLEETQYF.

In its sample, this clone was seen a few times. CDR3 amino acids: CSVGGDRRTSGSSDETQYF. The CDR3 DNA reads as TGCAGCGTGGGGGGGGACAGAAGGACTAGCGGGAGCTCGGACGAGACCCAGTACTTC. V and J are TRBV29-1 and TRBJ2-5; TRBD2 agrees at 13 bases. The V segment lost 6 bases and the J segment 5 bases; nucleotides outside the gene matches: 21. Per germline, CDR1 SQVTM and CDR2 ANQGSEA. The CDR3 totals 19 residues.

The V gene is TRBV6-5, the J gene TRBJ1-3, with a weak D call TRBD1 (5 bases). CDR1 is MNHEY, CDR2 SVGAGI, per germline. The V gene lost 2 bases and the J gene lost 0 bases, with 5 bases spanning the gap. The CDR3 is 14 amino acids. The CDR3 loop is CASSYDSSGNTIYF. Written as DNA, the CDR3 is TGTGCCAGCAGTTACGACAGCTCTGGAAACACCATATATTTT.

This clone was seen more than once but under ten times. The chain uses TRBV20-1 and TRBJ1-2; D uncertain. The V gene's germline CDR1 is DFQATT and CDR2 SNEGSKA (reference sequence). V lost 6 bases and J lost 7, with 12 bases in between. The CDR3 is made up of 11 amino acids. The CDR3 DNA sequence: TGCAGTGCGGAGACGGGAGGTGGCTACACCTTC. This encodes CSAETGGGYTF.